The clone carrying this T cell receptor (beta chain) showed up just a few times. The antigen is undetermined. The library put unique molecular identifiers onto individual cDNA molecules. Each CDR3 protein gets one entry after TCRdb re-called the RACE reads with MiXCR. The sample lists 50,000 or so distinct CDR3 sequences, 9.3% occurring once. This specimen comes from a study of human T cells and chemical hapten exposure. Study outcomes and limitations: Significantly more large CDR3 similarity clusters were formed by expanded TCRs than by controls.

Documented time point: patch test 1, 2 weeks after DPC sensitization. Stated treatment: therapeutic diphenylcyclopropenone sensitization with weekly scalp DPC. The V gene end was trimmed by 3 bases and the J gene end by 3 bases; junction bases not matched to a gene: 4. CDR1 and CDR2 from the germline V gene are MNHEY and SMNVEV (reference sequence). The CDR3 runs 15 residues. Material: whole blood, obtained in connection with sensitization to the hapten diphenylcyclopropenone (DPC). The source of this sequence is a woman between 45 and 65 years old with alopecia areata. Some clones in this sample may be carry-over from other donors' samples. This rearrangement joins TRBV27 to TRBJ2-7; 11 bases map to TRBD2. CDR3 region: CASSFTGTSGYEQYF. The CDR3 DNA is TGTGCCAGCAGTTTTACCGGGACTAGCGGCTACGAGCAGTACTTC.